This T cell receptor (beta chain) was recovered during a study of T cells in Graves' hyperthyroidism and ophthalmopathy. This clonotype was counted a few times. Researchers amplified the TCR beta CDR3 regions from RNA transcripts. The HTBI set primed first-round TCR CDR3 RT-PCR. TCRdb used MiXCR to reprocess the multiplex PCR reads, holding one entry per CDR3 protein. Of approximately 560,000 distinct CDR3 sequences in the sample, about a sixth were seen once. The sequence derives from a woman between 25 and 40 years old with Graves' hyperthyroidism. Sequencing was done on a sample of blood.

The CDR3 nucleotides are TGCAGTGCTAGGGGCGATGAGCAGTTCTTC. This encodes CSARGDEQFF. This sequence joins TRBV20-1 and TRBJ2-1; D call uncertain. CDR1 and CDR2 (germline): DFQATT, SNEGSKA (reference sequence). The CDR3 length is 10 residues. The germline V and J ends were trimmed by 3 bases and 8 bases, with 5 bases remaining between them.